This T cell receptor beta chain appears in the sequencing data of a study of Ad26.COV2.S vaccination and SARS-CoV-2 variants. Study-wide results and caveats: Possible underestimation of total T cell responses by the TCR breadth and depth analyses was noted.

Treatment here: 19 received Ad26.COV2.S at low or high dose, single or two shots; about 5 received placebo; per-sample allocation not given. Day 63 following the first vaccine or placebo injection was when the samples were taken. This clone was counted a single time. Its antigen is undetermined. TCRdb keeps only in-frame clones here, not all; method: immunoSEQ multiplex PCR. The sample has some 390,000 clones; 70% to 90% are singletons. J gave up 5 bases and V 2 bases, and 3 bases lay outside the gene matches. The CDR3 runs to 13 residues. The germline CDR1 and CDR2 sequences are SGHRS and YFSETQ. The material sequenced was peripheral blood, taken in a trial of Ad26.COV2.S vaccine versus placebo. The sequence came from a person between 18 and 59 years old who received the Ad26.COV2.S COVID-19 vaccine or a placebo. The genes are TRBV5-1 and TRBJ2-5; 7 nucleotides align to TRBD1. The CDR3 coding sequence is TGCGCCAGCAGCTTCAGGGGGACGGAGACCCAGTACTTC. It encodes CASSFRGTETQYF. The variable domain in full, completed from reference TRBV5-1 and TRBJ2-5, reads KAGVTQTPRYLIKTRGQQVTLSCSPISGHRSVSWYQQTPGQGLQFLFEYFSETQRNKGNFPGRFSGRQFSNSRSEMNVSTLELGDSALYLCASSFRGTETQYFGPGTRLLVL.